What follows are 13 T cell receptor beta chains derived from one specimen sequenced in a study of cytomegalovirus exposure and HLA in healthy donors. 60 Vbeta and 13 Jbeta primers were used in PCR. The table came from immunoSEQ multiplex PCR; TCRdb's copy has only in-frame clones and leaves some out. This table holds 270,000 or so clones, around 86% found once. Sequenced: PBMCs. The receptor source for this set is a man in his forties in good health and CMV-seropositive.

The chain links TRBV18 to TRBJ1-4; the D gene is possibly TRBD1 (6 bases). The germline CDR1 and CDR2 sequences are KGHSH and LQKENI. The germline V and J ends were trimmed by 1 base and 4 bases, with 13 bases remaining between them. CDR3 size: 16 residues. In DNA form, the CDR3 reads TGTGCCAGCTCACCACTTCAGGGGCCAGTTAATGAAAAACTGTTTTTT. Translation gives CASSPLQGPVNEKLFF. The whole variable domain, remainder taken from reference TRBV18 and TRBJ1-4, is NAGVMQNPRHLVRRRGQEARLRCSPMKGHSHVYWYRQLPEEGLKFMVYLQKENIIDESGMPKERFSAEFPKEGPSILRIQQVVRGDSAAYFCASSPLQGPVNEKLFFGSGTQLSVL.

The V call is TRBV19, the J call TRBJ2-1; D may be TRBD2 (6 bases). Germline values: CDR1 LNHDA, CDR2 SQIVND (reference sequence). This CDR3 region has 15 residues. V lost 7 bases to trimming and J lost 3 bases, with 16 bases between them. The CDR3 nucleotides read TGTGCCAGTAATGTCGGGGGAGCTGGCTACAATGAGCAGTTCTTC. This encodes CASNVGGAGYNEQFF.

The J gene is TRBJ2-3, the V gene TRBV18, with D unclear. Trimming removed 6 bases at V and 1 base at J, with 8 bases between. The CDR3 contains 13 residues. Germline lookup yields CDR1 KGHSH and CDR2 LQKENI. The CDR3 DNA sequence: TGTGCCAGCTCCCCTTTCCGCACAGATACGCAGTATTTT. It codes for CASSPFRTDTQYF.

Worth noting for this clone: This sample includes further DNA sequences coding for the same CDR3. The V and J genes are TRBV5-6 and TRBJ2-7; 9 bases map to TRBD1. Trimming cost V 3 bases and J 2 bases; bases outside gene matches: 3. CDR3 length: 14 residues. CDR1 SGHDT and CDR2 YYEEEE come from the germline V gene. Written as DNA, the CDR3 is TGTGCCAGCAGCTCGGGGACAGGGACCTACGAGCAGTACTTC. It is translated as CASSSGTGTYEQYF.

This clone was seen just once. The J gene is TRBJ1-5, the V gene TRBV6-1; no clear D. CDR1 is MNHNS, CDR2 SASEGT, per germline. The CDR3 length is 15 residues. V dropped 6 bases and J dropped 1 base, with 13 bases sitting between them. CDR3 sequence: CASRASGGSNQPQHF. The CDR3 DNA follows: TGTGCCAGCAGGGCGTCAGGAGGGAGCAATCAGCCCCAGCATTTT.

This clone was observed a single time. V is TRBV19 and J is TRBJ1-2, with TRBD1 identical over 8 bases. V shed 3 bases and J 4 bases; nucleotides not matched to a gene: 1. This CDR3 comprises 13 residues. Germline lookup yields CDR1 LNHDA and CDR2 SQIVND (reference sequence). CDR3 DNA sequence: TGTGCCAGTAGTATTGGGACAGGCTATGGCTACACCTTC. Protein product: CASSIGTGYGYTF. Full variable domain (missing parts from reference TRBV19 and TRBJ1-2): DGGITQSPKYLFRKEGQNVTLSCEQNLNHDAMYWYRQDPGQGLRLIYYSQIVNDFQKGDIAEGYSVSREKKESFPLTVTSAQKNPTAFYLCASSIGTGYGYTFGSGTRLTVV.

The rearrangement joins TRBV10-1 to TRBJ1-1; D is unclear. The CDR3 consists of 14 residues. Germline loops: CDR1 WNHNN, CDR2 SYGVQD (reference sequence). V lost 2 bases and J lost 0, with 7 bases in between. The CDR3 sequence: CASSEAAVNTEAFF. DNA of the CDR3: TGCGCCAGCAGTGAGGCGGCCGTGAACACTGAAGCTTTCTTT.

The rearrangement uses TRBV15 and TRBJ2-5; tentative D call: TRBD2 (6 bases). The CDR3 contains 14 residues. In germline, CDR1 is LNHNV, CDR2 YYDKDF (reference sequence). Trimming shortened V by 1 base and J by 5 bases, and 11 bases separated the two germline ends. CDR3 coding DNA: TGTGCCACCAGCAGAGGCGGGAAGGTCGAGACCCAGTACTTC. It encodes CATSRGGKVETQYF.

The V gene is TRBV27, the J gene TRBJ2-1; 12 bases map to TRBD2. The V segment lost 4 bases and the J segment 4 bases; nucleotides outside the gene matches: 14. Germline V gives CDR1 MNHEY, CDR2 SMNVEV (reference sequence). The CDR3 runs 19 residues. The CDR3 DNA sequence: TGTGCCAGCAGTTACCGACTAGCGGGAGAGGGGGGCCTTTACAATGAGCAGTTCTTC. This codes for CASSYRLAGEGGLYNEQFF.

The chain uses TRBV6-5 and TRBJ2-7, with D possibly TRBD2 on 6 matching bases. V lost 5 bases and J 2 bases, leaving 16 bases between the germline ends. Per the germline V gene, CDR1 is MNHEY and CDR2 is SVGAGI. There are 15 residues in the CDR3. Written as DNA, the CDR3 is TGTGCCAGCAGTCGCGGGGACGGACTCGCCTACGAGCAGTACTTC. It encodes CASSRGDGLAYEQYF.

V gene TRBV7-9 combines with J gene TRBJ1-2; 12 bases agree with TRBD1. Germline CDR1 and CDR2: SEHNR and FQNEAQ (reference sequence). The CDR3 loop spans 16 amino acids. Trimming took 4 bases from V and 5 from J; bases not matched to a gene: 8. The CDR3 spells CASSWGQGASVYGYTF. CDR3 nucleotides: TGTGCCAGCAGCTGGGGACAGGGGGCCAGTGTATATGGCTACACCTTC.

The rearrangement links TRBV7-6 to TRBJ2-2; 7 positions match TRBD1. The CDR3 runs 15 residues. The V gene end was trimmed by 5 bases and the J gene end by 6 bases; junction bases not matched to a gene: 9. The germline V gene has CDR1 SGHVS and CDR2 FNYEAQ. CDR3 coding DNA: TGTGCCAGCAGCGCCCGACAGGGTCGGTCCGGGGAGCTGTTTTTT. Residues: CASSARQGRSGELFF.

The chain has TRBV27 and TRBJ2-3, with 8 bases fitting TRBD2. The CDR3 extends over 15 amino acids. V dropped 6 bases and J dropped 2; count of bases not matched to a gene: 7. Germline V CDR1 and CDR2: MNHEY, SMNVEV (reference sequence). In DNA, the CDR3 is TGTGCCAGCAGGTCCAAGCGGGAGAACACAGATACGCAGTATTTT. Translated, it gives CASRSKRENTDTQYF.